The present T cell receptor (beta chain) was sequenced within a study of technical replicates of blood from four donors. TCRdb keeps only in-frame clones here, not all; method: immunoSEQ multiplex PCR. Of more than 75,000 clones in the sample, under 95% are singletons; the top ten hold under 0.3%. The germline V gene encodes CDR1 MNHEY and CDR2 SMNVEV (reference sequence). V lost 3 bases to trimming and J lost 7 bases, with 6 bases between them. The CDR3 loop spans 12 amino acids. The sequencing sample was made of T cells isolated from PBMCs. This chain joins TRBV27 and TRBJ2-2; D is undetermined. The sequence was obtained from a human donor in good health. The CDR3 spells CASSFNFGELFF. CDR3 coding DNA: TGTGCCAGCAGTTTCAATTTCGGGGAGCTGTTTTTT.